Sequencing of this T cell receptor (beta chain) was carried out in a study of shared clonotypes between healthy human individuals. Genomic DNA per cell subset filled all wells of several immunoSEQ plates. Ten immunoSEQ deep assay plates served to sequence unsorted PBMC DNA. The protocol was immunoSEQ multiplex PCR, while the TCRdb copy is restricted to in-frame clones and leaves out a portion. Of about half a million clones listed, more than 70% were seen once; the top ten hold around 12%. Germline lookup yields CDR1 MDHEN and CDR2 SYDVKM. The CDR3 length is 16 residues. The J segment lost 4 bases and the V segment lost 6 bases, leaving 5 bases of the junction unmatched. All donors were Caucasian adults living in Nashville, Tennessee.

The sequencing input was PBMCs. The TCR originated in a woman aged 40 to 50 in good health. Some clones in this sample may be carry-over from other donors' samples. This chain links TRBV28 with TRBJ2-3; TRBD2 matches 15 bases. CDR3 DNA sequence: TGTGCCAGCAGGCCCGGACTAGCGGGAGGGGCAGATACGCAGTATTTT. Encoded protein: CASRPGLAGGADTQYF.